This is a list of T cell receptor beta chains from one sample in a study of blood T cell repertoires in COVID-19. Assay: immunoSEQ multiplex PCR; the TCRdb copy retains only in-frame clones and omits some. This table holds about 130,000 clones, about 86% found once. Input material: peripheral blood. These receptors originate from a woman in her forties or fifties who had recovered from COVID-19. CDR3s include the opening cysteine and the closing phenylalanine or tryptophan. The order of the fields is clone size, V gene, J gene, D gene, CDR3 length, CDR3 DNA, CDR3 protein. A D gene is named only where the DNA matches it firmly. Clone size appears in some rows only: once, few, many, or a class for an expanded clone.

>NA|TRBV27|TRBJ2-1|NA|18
TGTGCCAGCAGTCCCCGCCCCCCAAGCGGCAACTCCTACAATGAGCAGTTCTTC
CASSPRPPSGNSYNEQFF
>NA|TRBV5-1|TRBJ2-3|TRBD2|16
TGCGCCAGCAGCTCGCACCTAGCGGGGGTGACAGATACGCAGTATTTT
CASSSHLAGVTDTQYF
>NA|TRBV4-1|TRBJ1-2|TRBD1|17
TGCGCCAGCAGCCATCGCGGGACAGGGTATTGGCGGGATGGCTACACCTTC
CASSHRGTGYWRDGYTF
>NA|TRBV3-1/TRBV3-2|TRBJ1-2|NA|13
TGTGCCAGCAGCCAAGACGGCGGGGGCGCCTACACCTTC
CASSQDGGGAYTF
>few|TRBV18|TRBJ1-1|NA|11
TGTGCCAGCTTGGACCAGGGGTCGGCTTTCTTT
CASLDQGSAFF
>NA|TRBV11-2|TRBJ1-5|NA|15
TGTGCCAGCAGCTTAGGAACAGCGGGCAATCAGCCCCAGCATTTT
CASSLGTAGNQPQHF
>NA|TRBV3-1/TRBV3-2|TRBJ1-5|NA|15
TGTGCCAGCAGCCAGGGAGTGGGGGGAAATCAGCCCCAGCATTTT
CASSQGVGGNQPQHF
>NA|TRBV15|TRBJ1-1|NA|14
TGTGCCACCAGCAGAGATCCAGTGAACACTGAAGCTTTCTTT
CATSRDPVNTEAFF
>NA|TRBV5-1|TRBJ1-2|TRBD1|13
TGCGCCAGCAGCCCGACAGGGGGCGGGTTCTACACCTTC
CASSPTGGGFYTF
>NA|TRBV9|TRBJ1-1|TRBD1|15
TGTGCCAGCAGCGAGACCACAGGGGACAACACTGAAGCTTTCTTT
CASSETTGDNTEAFF
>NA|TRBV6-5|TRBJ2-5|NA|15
TGTGCCAGCAGTTATTCGTTTGCAGGGCGAGAGACCCAGTACTTC
CASSYSFAGRETQYF
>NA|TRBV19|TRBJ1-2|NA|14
TGTGCCAGTAGTATGACGGGCGGGAACTATGGCTACACCTTC
CASSMTGGNYGYTF
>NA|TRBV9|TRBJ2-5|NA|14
TGTGCCAGCAGCGTAGGAACCCAGCAAGAGACCCAGTACTTC
CASSVGTQQETQYF
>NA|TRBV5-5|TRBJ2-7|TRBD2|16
TGTGCCAGCCGTTTAAGACTAGCGGGAGGGGTTTACGAGCAGTACTTC
CASRLRLAGGVYEQYF
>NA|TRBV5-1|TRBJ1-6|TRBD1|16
TGCGCCAGCAGCTTGGATTCTAGTCAGGGGGATTCACCCCTCCACTTT
CASSLDSSQGDSPLHF
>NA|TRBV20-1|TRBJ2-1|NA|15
TGCAGTGCTAGTACAACGGGACACTCCTACAATGAGCAGTTCTTC
CSASTTGHSYNEQFF
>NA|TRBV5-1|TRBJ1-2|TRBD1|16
TGCGCCAGCAGCTCCGGAGGCTCTGGACAGGGCTATGGCTACACCTTC
CASSSGGSGQGYGYTF
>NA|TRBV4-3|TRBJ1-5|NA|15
TGCGCCAGCAGCCAAGACGAGGGGAGGGGTCAGCCCCAGCATTTT
CASSQDEGRGQPQHF
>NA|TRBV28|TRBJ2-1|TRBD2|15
TGTGCCAGCAGTTTAGGGACTAGCGGGTCTTCTGAGCAGTTCTTC
CASSLGTSGSSEQFF
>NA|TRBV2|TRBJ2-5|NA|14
TGTGCCAGCAGTGAATTAAGCAGAGTAGCCCAATGGGACTTC
CASSELSRVAQWDF
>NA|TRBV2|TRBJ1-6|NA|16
TGTGCCAGCAGTGAAGCCCGGGGATCGGCAAGTAAGGCCCTCCACTTT
CASSEARGSASKALHF
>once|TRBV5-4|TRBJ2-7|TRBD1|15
TGTGCCAGCAGCTTTGGGGGACAGGGTAGCTACGAGCAGTACTTC
CASSFGGQGSYEQYF
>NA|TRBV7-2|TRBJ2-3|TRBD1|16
TGTGCCAGCAGCTTAGGGGTAGGGGGCGCGGTAGATACGCAGTATTTT
CASSLGVGGAVDTQYF
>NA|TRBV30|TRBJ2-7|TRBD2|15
TGTGCCTGGACCCCCGGGGGGGCGGATGGGGCCGAGCAGTACTTC
CAWTPGGADGAEQYF
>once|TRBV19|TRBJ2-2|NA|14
TGTGCCAGTAGTATAGGCGGGATGGCCGGGGAGCTGTTTTTT
CASSIGGMAGELFF
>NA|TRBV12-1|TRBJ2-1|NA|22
TGTGCCAGCAGCTTTCCCTTCTTATCCCTAGCGGGAGGGCCCCCCGTTGACAATGAGCAGTTCTTC
CASSFPFLSLAGGPPVDNEQFF
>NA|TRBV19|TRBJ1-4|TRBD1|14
TGTGCCAGTAGTATACAGGGGGTCAATGAAAAACTGTTTTTT
CASSIQGVNEKLFF
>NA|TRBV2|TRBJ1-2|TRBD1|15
TGTGCCAGTGGGGGTCAGGGGACAGTGCGCTATGGCTACACCTTC
CASGGQGTVRYGYTF
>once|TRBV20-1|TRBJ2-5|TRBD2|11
TGCAGTGCTGTAGCGGGCGAGACCCAGTACTTC
CSAVAGETQYF
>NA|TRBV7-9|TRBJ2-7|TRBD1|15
TGTGCCAGCAGCCCCCCGGACAGGGGCTCCTACGAGCAGTACTTC
CASSPPDRGSYEQYF
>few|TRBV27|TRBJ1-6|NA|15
TGTGCCAGCAGTTTGTATAGCTCCTATAATTCACCCCTCCACTTT
CASSLYSSYNSPLHF
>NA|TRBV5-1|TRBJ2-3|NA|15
TGCGCCAGCAGCTTGGGGGGAGCTAGCACAGATACGCAGTATTTT
CASSLGGASTDTQYF
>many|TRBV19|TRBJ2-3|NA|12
TGTGCCAGTAGACAAAGTGGAGATACGCAGTATTTT
CASRQSGDTQYF
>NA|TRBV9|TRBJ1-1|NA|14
TGTGCCAGCAGCCCAAGGGGGTCGACTACTGAAGCTTTCTTT
CASSPRGSTTEAFF
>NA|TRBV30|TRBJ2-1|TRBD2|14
TGTGCCTGGAGAGGGACTAGCGTTTACAATGAGCAGTTCTTC
CAWRGTSVYNEQFF
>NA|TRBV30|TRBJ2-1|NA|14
TGTGCCTGGAGTGTTGGGAGCTCCTACAATGAGCAGTTCTTC
CAWSVGSSYNEQFF
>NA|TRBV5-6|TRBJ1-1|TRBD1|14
TGTGCCAGCAGCCCGGGACAGGGTTACACTGAAGCTTTCTTT
CASSPGQGYTEAFF
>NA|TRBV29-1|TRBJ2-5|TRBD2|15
TGCAGCGTCACCGGGACTAGTATCTTCCAAGAGACCCAGTACTTC
CSVTGTSIFQETQYF
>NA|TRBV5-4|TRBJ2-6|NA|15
TGTGCCAGCAGCCGAGCGGTCGTAGGGGCCAACGTCCTGACTTTC
CASSRAVVGANVLTF
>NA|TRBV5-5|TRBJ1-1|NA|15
TGTGCCAGCAGCTCCTGGACTTACATGAACACTGAAGCTTTCTTT
CASSSWTYMNTEAFF
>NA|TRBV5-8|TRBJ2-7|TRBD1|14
TGTGCCAGCAGTGAGGGGGCGCAGCTATTCGAGCAGTACTTC
CASSEGAQLFEQYF
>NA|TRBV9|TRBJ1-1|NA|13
TGTGCCAGCAGCGTACAGGGCGGTGATGAAGCTTTCTTT
CASSVQGGDEAFF
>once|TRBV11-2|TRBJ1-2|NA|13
TGTGCCAGCAGCATTAACGGGGTCTATGGCTACACCTTC
CASSINGVYGYTF
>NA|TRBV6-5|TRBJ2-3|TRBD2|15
TGTGCCAGCAGTTACAGGGAGGGTGGGTCGGATACGCAGTATTTT
CASSYREGGSDTQYF
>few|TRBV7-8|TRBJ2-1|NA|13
TGTGCCAGCAGCCTACAGGGCTACAATGAGCAGTTCTTC
CASSLQGYNEQFF
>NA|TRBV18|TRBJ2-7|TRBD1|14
TGTGCCAGCTCTCTCAGGACAGGGACCTACGAGCAGTACTTC
CASSLRTGTYEQYF
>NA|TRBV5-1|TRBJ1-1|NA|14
TGCGCCAGCAATCTCGGGGGGATGAACACTGAAGCTTTCTTT
CASNLGGMNTEAFF
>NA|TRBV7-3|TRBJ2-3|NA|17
TGTGCCAGCAGCGCCTCACCCAATGGGGACTTCACAGATACGCAGTATTTT
CASSASPNGDFTDTQYF
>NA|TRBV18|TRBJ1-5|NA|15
TGTGCCAGCTCACCTCTAGGACAGTATAATCAGCCCCAGCATTTT
CASSPLGQYNQPQHF
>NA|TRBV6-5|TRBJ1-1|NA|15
TGTGCCAGCAGTTACTCCAGACAGTTGAACACTGAAGCTTTCTTT
CASSYSRQLNTEAFF
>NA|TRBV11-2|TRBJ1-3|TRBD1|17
TGTGCCAGCAGCCCGATTAATAAGGGGGCTGTTGGAAACACCATATATTTT
CASSPINKGAVGNTIYF
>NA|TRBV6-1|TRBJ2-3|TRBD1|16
TGTGCCAGCAGTGAACCTGGACAGGGGAGCACAGATACGCAGTATTTT
CASSEPGQGSTDTQYF
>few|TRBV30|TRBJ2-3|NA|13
TGTGCCTGGATGCCGACAGTCACAGATACGCAGTATTTT
CAWMPTVTDTQYF
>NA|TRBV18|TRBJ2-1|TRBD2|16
TGTGCCAGCTCACCTCTAGCGGGAGGCTCCTACAATGAGCAGTTCTTC
CASSPLAGGSYNEQFF
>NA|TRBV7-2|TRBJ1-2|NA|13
TGTGCCAGCAGCCAGGATCTATCAAGAGGCTACACCTTC
CASSQDLSRGYTF
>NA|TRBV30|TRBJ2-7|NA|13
TGTGCCTGGAGTGTTCAGGGTATGGGCGAGCAGTACTTC
CAWSVQGMGEQYF
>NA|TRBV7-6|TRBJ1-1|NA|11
TGTGCCAGCAGCACCTGGACAGTGACTTTCTTT
CASSTWTVTFF
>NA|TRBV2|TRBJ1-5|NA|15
TGTGCCAGCAGTGAAGAGTCAGGTTGGGATCAGCCCCAGCATTTT
CASSEESGWDQPQHF
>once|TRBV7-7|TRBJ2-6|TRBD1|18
TGTGCCAGCAGGCCACAGGGGGTCGAACCCGCTGGGGCCAACGTCCTGACTTTC
CASRPQGVEPAGANVLTF